The T cell receptor beta chain described here comes from a study of blood T cell repertoires in COVID-19. Across the whole study: Sites in the United States, Italy and Spain provided acute and convalescent COVID-19 samples. From T cells, B-cell-depleted T cells, or PBMCs came the material, which was cDNA or gDNA.

Seattle patient enrollment occurred during active infection, with longitudinal follow-up thereafter. Original processing notes: Amplification from reference gene primers served as the basis for estimated nucleated cell counts. Data came from immunoSEQ multiplex PCR; TCRdb stores just in-frame clones and leaves some out. V and J calls and clone size are given by that table; D and trimming were obtained from the DNA. The sample yields approximately 500,000 clones, less than 90% seen once. The CDR3 loop spans 14 amino acids. The germline CDR1 and CDR2 sequences are MNHEY and SMNVEV (reference sequence). V dropped 3 bases and J dropped 8 bases, with 13 bases sitting between them.

The sequence was collected from a woman in her fifties or sixties with COVID-19, enrolled during active disease. The gene calls are TRBV27 and TRBJ1-4, with D perhaps TRBD1 (5 bases). The sequenced sample was peripheral blood. This CDR3 reads CASSFRGSHEKLFF. CDR3 sequence (DNA): TGTGCCAGCAGTTTTAGGGGTTCCCACGAAAAACTGTTTTTT.